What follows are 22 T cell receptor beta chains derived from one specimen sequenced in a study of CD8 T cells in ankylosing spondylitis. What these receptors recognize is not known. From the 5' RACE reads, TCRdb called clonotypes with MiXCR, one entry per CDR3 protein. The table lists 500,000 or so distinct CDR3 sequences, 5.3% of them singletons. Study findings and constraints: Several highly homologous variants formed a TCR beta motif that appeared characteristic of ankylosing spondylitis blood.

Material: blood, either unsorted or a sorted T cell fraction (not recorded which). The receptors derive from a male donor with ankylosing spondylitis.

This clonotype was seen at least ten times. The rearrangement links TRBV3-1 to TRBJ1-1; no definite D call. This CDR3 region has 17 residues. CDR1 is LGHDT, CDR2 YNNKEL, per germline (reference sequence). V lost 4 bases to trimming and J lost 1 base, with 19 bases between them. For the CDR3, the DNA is TGTGCCAGCAGCCCACGGGAAGGTGAAAAAAAGAACACTGAAGCTTTCTTT. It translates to CASSPREGEKKNTEAFF.

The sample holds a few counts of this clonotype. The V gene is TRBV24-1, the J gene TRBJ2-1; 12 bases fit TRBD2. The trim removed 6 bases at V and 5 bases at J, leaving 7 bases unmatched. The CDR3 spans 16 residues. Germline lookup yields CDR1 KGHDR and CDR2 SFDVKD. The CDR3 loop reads CATSSLLAGGDNEQFF. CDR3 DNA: TGTGCCACCAGTAGCCTCCTAGCGGGAGGGGACAATGAGCAGTTCTTC.

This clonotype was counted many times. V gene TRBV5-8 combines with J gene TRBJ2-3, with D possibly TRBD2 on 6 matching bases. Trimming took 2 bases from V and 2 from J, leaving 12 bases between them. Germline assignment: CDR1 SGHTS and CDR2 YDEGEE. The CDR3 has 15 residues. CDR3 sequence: CASSFGGGFTDTQYF. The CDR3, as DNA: TGTGCCAGCAGCTTCGGGGGTGGCTTCACAGATACGCAGTATTTT.

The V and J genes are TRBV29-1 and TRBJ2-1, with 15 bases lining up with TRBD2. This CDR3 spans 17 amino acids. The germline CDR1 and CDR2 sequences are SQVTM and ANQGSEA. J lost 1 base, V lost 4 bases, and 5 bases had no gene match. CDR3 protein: CSVVGLAGGPSYNEQFF. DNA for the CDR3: TGCAGCGTTGTTGGACTAGCGGGAGGGCCTTCCTACAATGAGCAGTTCTTC.

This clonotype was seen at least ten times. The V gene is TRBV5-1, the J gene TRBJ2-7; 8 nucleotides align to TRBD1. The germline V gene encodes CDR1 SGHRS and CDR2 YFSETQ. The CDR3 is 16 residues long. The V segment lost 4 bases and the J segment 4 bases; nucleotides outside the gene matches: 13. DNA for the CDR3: TGCGCCAGCAGCGGGTCCTTCAGGGGGCTGACTTACGAGCAGTACTTC. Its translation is CASSGSFRGLTYEQYF.

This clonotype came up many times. The CDR3 coding sequence is TGCAGTGCTAACTTACAGGGCGATCGCTATGGCTACACCTTC. The encoded protein is CSANLQGDRYGYTF. The rearrangement links TRBV20-1 to TRBJ1-2, with D possibly TRBD1 on 6 matching bases. Germline CDR1 and CDR2: DFQATT and SNEGSKA (reference sequence). This CDR3 spans 14 amino acids. V was shortened by 4 bases and J by 4 bases, with 16 bases between the two germline ends.

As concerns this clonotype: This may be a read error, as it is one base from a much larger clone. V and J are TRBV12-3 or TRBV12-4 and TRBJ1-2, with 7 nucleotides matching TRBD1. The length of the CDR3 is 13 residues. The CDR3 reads CASSSRQGYGFTF. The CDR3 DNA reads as TGTGCCAGCAGTTCCCGACAGGGCTATGGCTTCACCTTC.

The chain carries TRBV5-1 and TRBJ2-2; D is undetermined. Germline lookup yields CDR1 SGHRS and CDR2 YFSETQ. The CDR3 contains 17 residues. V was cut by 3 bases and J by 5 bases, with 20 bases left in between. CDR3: CASSSLVGSGSTGELFF. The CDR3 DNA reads TGCGCCAGCAGCTCCCTTGTCGGTTCGGGTTCTACCGGGGAGCTGTTTTTT.

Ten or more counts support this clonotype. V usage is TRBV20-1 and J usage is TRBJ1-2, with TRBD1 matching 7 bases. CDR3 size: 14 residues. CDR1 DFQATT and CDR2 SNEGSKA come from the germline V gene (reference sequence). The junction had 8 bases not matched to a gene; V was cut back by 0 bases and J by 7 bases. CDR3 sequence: CSARDQGGAGGYTF. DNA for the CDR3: TGCAGTGCTAGAGATCAGGGGGGGGCCGGTGGCTACACCTTC.

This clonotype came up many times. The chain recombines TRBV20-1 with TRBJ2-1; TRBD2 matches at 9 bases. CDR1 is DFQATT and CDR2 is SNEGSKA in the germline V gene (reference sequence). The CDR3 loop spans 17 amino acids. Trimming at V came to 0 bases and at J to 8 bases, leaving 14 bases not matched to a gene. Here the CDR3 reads CSARDTASGDVRDEQFF. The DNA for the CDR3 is TGCAGTGCTAGAGATACGGCTAGCGGGGATGTGAGGGATGAGCAGTTCTTC.

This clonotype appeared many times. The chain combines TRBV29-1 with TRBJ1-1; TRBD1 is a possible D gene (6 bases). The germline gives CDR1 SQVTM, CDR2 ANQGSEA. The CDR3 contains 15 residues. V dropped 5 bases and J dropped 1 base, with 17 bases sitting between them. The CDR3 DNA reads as TGCAGCGTTAAAACCACACAGGGCTGGAACACTGAAGCTTTCTTT. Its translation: CSVKTTQGWNTEAFF.

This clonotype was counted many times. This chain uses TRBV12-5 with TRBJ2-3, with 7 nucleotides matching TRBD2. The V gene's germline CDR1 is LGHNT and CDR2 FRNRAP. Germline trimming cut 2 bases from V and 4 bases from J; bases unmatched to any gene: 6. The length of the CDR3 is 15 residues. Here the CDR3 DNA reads TGTGCTAGTGGTTTGACTAGCGTGGAGTCAGATACGCAGTATTTT. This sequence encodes CASGLTSVESDTQYF.

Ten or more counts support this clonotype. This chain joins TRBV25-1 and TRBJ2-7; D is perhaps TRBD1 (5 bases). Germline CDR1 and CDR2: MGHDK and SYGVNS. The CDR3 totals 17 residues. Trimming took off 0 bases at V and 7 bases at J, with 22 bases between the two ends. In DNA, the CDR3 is TGTGCCAGCAGTGAATATATCAGGGAAGGGTTCGTCAGGGAGCAGTACTTC. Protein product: CASSEYIREGFVREQYF.

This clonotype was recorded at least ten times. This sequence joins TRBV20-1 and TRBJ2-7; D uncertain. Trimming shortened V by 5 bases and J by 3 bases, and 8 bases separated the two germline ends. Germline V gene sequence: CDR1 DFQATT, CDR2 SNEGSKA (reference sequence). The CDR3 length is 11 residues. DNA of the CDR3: TGCAGTGCTCCGGACCACTACGAGCAGTACTTC. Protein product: CSAPDHYEQYF.

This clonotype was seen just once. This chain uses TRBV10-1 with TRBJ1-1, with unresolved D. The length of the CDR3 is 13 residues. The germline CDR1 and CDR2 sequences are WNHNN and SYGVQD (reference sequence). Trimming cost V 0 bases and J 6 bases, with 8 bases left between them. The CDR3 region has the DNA TGCGCCAGCAGTGAGTCGTTAATCGCTGAAGCTTTCTTT. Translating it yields CASSESLIAEAFF.

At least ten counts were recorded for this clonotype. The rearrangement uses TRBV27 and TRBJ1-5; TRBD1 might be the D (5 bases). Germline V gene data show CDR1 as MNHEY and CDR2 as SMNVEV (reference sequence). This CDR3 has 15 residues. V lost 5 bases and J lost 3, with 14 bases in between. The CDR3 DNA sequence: TGTGCCAGCAGTCCCGGGGCCAGCATCAATCAGCCCCAGCATTTT. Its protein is CASSPGASINQPQHF.

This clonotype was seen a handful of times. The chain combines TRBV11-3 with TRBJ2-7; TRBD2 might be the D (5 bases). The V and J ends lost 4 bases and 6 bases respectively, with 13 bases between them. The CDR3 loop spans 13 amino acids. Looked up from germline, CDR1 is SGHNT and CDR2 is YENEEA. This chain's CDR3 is CASSSPPGGEQYF. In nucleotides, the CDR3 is TGTGCCAGCAGCTCCCCCCCTGGAGGCGAGCAGTACTTC.

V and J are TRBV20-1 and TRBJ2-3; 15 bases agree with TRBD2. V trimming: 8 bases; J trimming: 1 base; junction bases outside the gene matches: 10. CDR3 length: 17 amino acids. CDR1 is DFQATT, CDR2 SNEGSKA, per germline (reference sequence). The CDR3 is CSKGLAGGRGGTDTQYF. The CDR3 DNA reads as TGCAGTAAGGGACTAGCGGGAGGCCGCGGGGGCACAGATACGCAGTATTTT.

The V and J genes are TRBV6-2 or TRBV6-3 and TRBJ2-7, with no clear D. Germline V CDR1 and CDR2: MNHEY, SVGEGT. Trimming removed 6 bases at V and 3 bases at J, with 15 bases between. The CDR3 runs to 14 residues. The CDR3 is CASRIRSSIYEQYF. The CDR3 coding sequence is TGTGCCAGCAGGATCAGATCCTCGATCTACGAGCAGTACTTC.

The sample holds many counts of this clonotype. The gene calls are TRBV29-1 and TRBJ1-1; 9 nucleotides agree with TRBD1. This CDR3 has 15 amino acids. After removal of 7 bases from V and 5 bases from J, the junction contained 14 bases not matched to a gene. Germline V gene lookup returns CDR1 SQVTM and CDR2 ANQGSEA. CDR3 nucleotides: TGCAGCGCCCAAGGAGGACAGGGGAAGATTACTGAAGCTTTCTTT. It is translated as CSAQGGQGKITEAFF. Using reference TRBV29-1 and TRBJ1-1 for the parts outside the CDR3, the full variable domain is SAVISQKPSRDICQRGTSLTIQCQVDSQVTMMFWYRQQPGQSLTLIATANQGSEATYESGFVIDKFPISRPNLTFSTLTVSNMSPEDSSIYLCSAQGGQGKITEAFFGQGTRLTVV.

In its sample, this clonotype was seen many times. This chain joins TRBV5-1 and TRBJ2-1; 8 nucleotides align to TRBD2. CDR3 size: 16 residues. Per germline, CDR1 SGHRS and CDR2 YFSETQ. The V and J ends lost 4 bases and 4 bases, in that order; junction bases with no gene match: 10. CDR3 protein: CASSQGGIAGYNEQFF. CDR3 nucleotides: TGCGCCAGCAGCCAGGGTGGAATAGCGGGATACAATGAGCAGTTCTTC. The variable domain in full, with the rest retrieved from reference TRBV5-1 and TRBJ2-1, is KAGVTQTPRYLIKTRGQQVTLSCSPISGHRSVSWYQQTPGQGLQFLFEYFSETQRNKGNFPGRFSGRQFSNSRSEMNVSTLELGDSALYLCASSQGGIAGYNEQFFGPGTRLTVL.

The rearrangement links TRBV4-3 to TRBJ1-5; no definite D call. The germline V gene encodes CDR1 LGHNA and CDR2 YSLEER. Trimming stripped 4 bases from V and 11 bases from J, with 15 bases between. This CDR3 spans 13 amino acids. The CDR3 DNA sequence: TGCGCCAGCAGCCCTACTCTCCTCGGGACCCAGCATTTT. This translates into CASSPTLLGTQHF.